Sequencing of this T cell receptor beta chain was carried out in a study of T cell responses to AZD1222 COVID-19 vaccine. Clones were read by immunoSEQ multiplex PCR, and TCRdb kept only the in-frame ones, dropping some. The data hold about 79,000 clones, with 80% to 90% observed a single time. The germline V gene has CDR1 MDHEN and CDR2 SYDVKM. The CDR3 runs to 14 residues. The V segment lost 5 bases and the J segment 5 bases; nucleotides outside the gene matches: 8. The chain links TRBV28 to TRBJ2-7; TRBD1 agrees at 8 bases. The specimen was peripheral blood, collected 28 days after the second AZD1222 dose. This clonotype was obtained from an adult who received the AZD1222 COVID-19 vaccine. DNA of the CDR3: TGTGCCAGCAGTAGGACAGGGAAAACGAACGAGCAGTACTTC. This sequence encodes CASSRTGKTNEQYF.